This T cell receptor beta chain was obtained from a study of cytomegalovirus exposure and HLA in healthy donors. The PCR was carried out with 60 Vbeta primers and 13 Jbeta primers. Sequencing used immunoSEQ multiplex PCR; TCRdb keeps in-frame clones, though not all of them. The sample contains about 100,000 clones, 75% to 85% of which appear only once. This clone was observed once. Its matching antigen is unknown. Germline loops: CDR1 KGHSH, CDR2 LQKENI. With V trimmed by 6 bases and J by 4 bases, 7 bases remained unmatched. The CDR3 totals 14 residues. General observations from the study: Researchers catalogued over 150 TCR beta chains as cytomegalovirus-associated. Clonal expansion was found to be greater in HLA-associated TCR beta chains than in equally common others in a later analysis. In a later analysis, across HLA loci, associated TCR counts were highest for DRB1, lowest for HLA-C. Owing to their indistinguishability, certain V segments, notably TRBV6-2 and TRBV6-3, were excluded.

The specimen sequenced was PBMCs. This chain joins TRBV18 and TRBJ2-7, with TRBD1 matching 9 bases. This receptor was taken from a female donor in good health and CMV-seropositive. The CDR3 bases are TGTGCCAGCTCGGCCGGGACAGGGTGGTACGAGCAGTACTTC. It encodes CASSAGTGWYEQYF.